Given below is one T cell receptor beta chain in context. What it recognizes is unknown. The germline gives CDR1 SEHNR, CDR2 FQNEAQ (reference sequence). This CDR3 contains 15 residues. The data are from a study of CXCR3-negative and CXCR3-positive naive CD8 T cells. Study-wide results and caveats: Fresh PBMCs went into most assays, and CXCR3 expression partly declined after cryopreservation. Similar TRBV-TRBJ usage characterized naive CXCR3-negative and CXCR3-positive cells; memory cells differed. Surface CD5 looked about the same in the naive subsets, so the authors worked out TCR strength from TRB CDR3 properties. Naive cells with CXCR3 showed TRB CDR3s that were more hydrophobic than those in CXCR3-negative naive cells.

5' RACE with UMI labels generated the TRB cDNA libraries. TCRdb re-analyzed the 5' RACE reads; it lists each CDR3 protein once, without DNA. This sample's clone table lists under 60,000 distinct CDR3 sequences. The specimen was naive CXCR3+ CD8+ T cells from blood. Documented subset: CD45RO-CCR7+CD27+CD95- naive CD8+ T cells expressing CXCR3 (TNR3+). The chain joins TRBV7-9 to TRBJ2-7. This sequence originates from a human donor in good health. Some clones in this sample may be carry-over from other donors' samples. The CDR3 loop reads CASSPFGNSIYEQYF.